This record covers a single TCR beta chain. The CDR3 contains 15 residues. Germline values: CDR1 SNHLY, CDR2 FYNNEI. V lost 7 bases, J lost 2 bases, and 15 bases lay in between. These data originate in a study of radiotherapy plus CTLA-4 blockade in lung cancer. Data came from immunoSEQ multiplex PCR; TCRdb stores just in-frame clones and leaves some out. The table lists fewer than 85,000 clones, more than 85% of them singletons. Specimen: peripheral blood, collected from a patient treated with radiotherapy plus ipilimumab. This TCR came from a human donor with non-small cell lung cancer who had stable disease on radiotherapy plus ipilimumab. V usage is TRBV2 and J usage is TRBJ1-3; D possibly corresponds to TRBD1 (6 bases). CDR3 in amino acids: CASKIGRGPGNTIYF. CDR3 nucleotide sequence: TGTGCCAGCAAGATAGGCAGGGGTCCTGGAAACACCATATATTTT.